What follows are 28 T cell receptor beta chains derived from one specimen sequenced in a study of early T cells in non-severe SARS-CoV-2 infection. Using its own MiXCR run on the 5' RACE reads, TCRdb lists one record per CDR3 protein. This table holds about 52,000 distinct CDR3 sequences, 6.2% found once. Material: whole blood. These receptor sequences come from an adult who was a healthcare worker with PCR-confirmed SARS-CoV-2 infection or an uninfected control (not recorded which).

This clonotype was counted only a few times. CDR3 loop: CASSIATGGYTF. The CDR3 DNA reads as TGTGCCAGTAGTATAGCGACGGGGGGCTACACCTTC. V is TRBV19 and J is TRBJ1-2, with no clear D. The CDR3 loop spans 12 amino acids. The ends were cut back, 1 base at V and 8 bases at J, with 8 bases in the middle. Per the germline V gene, CDR1 is LNHDA and CDR2 is SQIVND (reference sequence).

This chain uses TRBV3-1 with TRBJ1-5, with D unresolved. V shed 3 bases and J shed 1 base, with 13 bases lying between them. This CDR3 comprises 16 residues. CDR1 LGHDT and CDR2 YNNKEL come from the germline V gene (reference sequence). CDR3: CASSQQAAGSNQPQHF. Here the CDR3 DNA reads TGTGCCAGCAGCCAGCAAGCGGCGGGGAGCAATCAGCCCCAGCATTTT.

The chain couples TRBV28 to TRBJ1-1; 7 bases are shared with TRBD1. The trim removed 6 bases at V and 4 bases at J, leaving 11 bases unmatched. This CDR3 has 15 residues. CDR1 and CDR2 from the germline V gene are MDHEN and SYDVKM. In nucleotides, the CDR3 is TGTGCCAGCAGCTACACCTCGACAGGGTCCACTGAAGCTTTCTTT. Protein sequence: CASSYTSTGSTEAFF.

This clonotype was recorded many times. CDR3 loop: CASSSLREAGDTQYF. DNA of the CDR3: TGTGCCAGCAGTTCTCTCCGGGAAGCGGGGGATACGCAGTATTTT. V usage is TRBV28 and J usage is TRBJ2-3, with TRBD2 matching 7 bases. There are 15 residues in the CDR3. Trimming cost V 4 bases and J 6 bases; bases outside gene matches: 10. Per germline, CDR1 MDHEN and CDR2 SYDVKM.

This clonotype has at least ten counts. The V and J genes are TRBV5-1 and TRBJ1-4; D remains ambiguous. Germline V CDR1 and CDR2: SGHRS, YFSETQ. The CDR3 spans 15 residues. Trimming cost V 1 base and J 8 bases, with 15 bases left between them. For the CDR3, the DNA is TGCGCCAGCAGCTTGAACGGCGTGAGCGAGGAAAAACTGTTTTTT. It encodes CASSLNGVSEEKLFF.

The rearrangement links TRBV12-3 or TRBV12-4 to TRBJ1-1; D is perhaps TRBD1 (6 bases). The CDR3 extends over 14 amino acids. Trimming pared 3 bases from V and 1 base from J, leaving 9 bases between. This CDR3 reads CASSFGGRNTEAFF. In DNA, the CDR3 is TGTGCCAGCAGTTTCGGGGGCCGGAACACTGAAGCTTTCTTT.

A single count supports this clonotype. It may be a read error: a sequence one base away is much more abundant. The J gene is TRBJ1-2, the V gene TRBV5-5; 8 bases align to TRBD1. Germline values: CDR1 SGHKS, CDR2 YYEKEE (reference sequence). The CDR3 is 16 amino acids. CDR3 in DNA: TGTGCCAGCAGCTTCTTCCAGGGGGCCTACAACTATGGCTACAGCTTC. Protein product: CASSFFQGAYNYGYSF.

This clonotype was recorded many times. This chain connects TRBV6-5 to TRBJ2-7; D ambiguous. This CDR3 contains 13 residues. Germline V gene sequence: CDR1 MNHEY, CDR2 SVGAGI. Trimming took 6 bases from V and 3 from J, leaving 12 bases between them. The CDR3 region has the DNA TGTGCCAGCAGCGGTGATAATGGCTACGAGCAGTACTTC. Translated: CASSGDNGYEQYF.

Ten or more counts support this clonotype. The V call is TRBV19, the J call TRBJ2-7; the D is unclear. The CDR3 sequence is 13 residues long. V was shortened by 8 bases and J by 0 bases, with 11 bases between the two germline ends. In germline, CDR1 is LNHDA, CDR2 SQIVND (reference sequence). Written as DNA, the CDR3 is TGTGCCAGTCGCCGGGCACCCTCCTACGAGCAGTACTTC. Translated: CASRRAPSYEQYF.

In the case of this clonotype: Since a much larger clone is just one base distant, this may be a read error. V is TRBV11-3 and J is TRBJ1-1, with D tentatively TRBD1 (5 bases). Germline assignment: CDR1 SGHNT and CDR2 YENEEA. This CDR3 has 13 amino acids. CDR3 nucleotide sequence: TGTGTCAGTCACGCGACAGATTGGACTGAAGCTTTCTTT. Its translation: CVSHATDWTEAFF.

In this sample, this clonotype turned up many times. This rearrangement joins TRBV12-3 or TRBV12-4 to TRBJ1-5; TRBD1 aligns across 9 bases. J gave up 7 bases and V 5 bases, and 3 bases lay outside the gene matches. The CDR3 spans 13 residues. Here the CDR3 reads CASSGTGRQPQHF. The CDR3, as DNA: TGTGCCAGCAGTGGGACAGGGAGGCAGCCCCAGCATTTT.

V gene TRBV3-1 combines with J gene TRBJ2-7, with D perhaps matching TRBD2 (5 bases). The germline V and J ends were trimmed by 0 bases and 1 base, with 13 bases remaining between them. In germline, CDR1 is LGHDT, CDR2 YNNKEL (reference sequence). CDR3 length equals 16 residues. The CDR3 nucleotides are TGTGCCAGCAGCCAAGAAGTGACTACCATTTCCTACGAGCAGTACTTC. Its translation: CASSQEVTTISYEQYF.

This clonotype was detected many times. J is TRBJ1-2 and V is TRBV4-3; D gene unclear. Germline CDR1 LGHNA, CDR2 YSLEER. Trimming pared 0 bases from V and 8 bases from J, leaving 19 bases between. This CDR3 contains 16 residues. The CDR3: CASSQDVTTRYSGYTF. The CDR3 nucleotides are TGCGCCAGCAGCCAAGATGTAACCACCCGTTACTCAGGCTACACCTTC.

At least ten counts were recorded for this clonotype. The genes are TRBV5-1 and TRBJ2-3, with 13 positions matching TRBD2. In germline, CDR1 is SGHRS, CDR2 YFSETQ. Losses at the gene ends were 3 bases for V and 6 bases for J; bases not matched to a gene: 4. CDR3 length equals 15 residues. CDR3 amino acids: CASSYGTSGEDTQYF. CDR3 nucleotide sequence: TGCGCCAGCAGCTACGGGACTAGCGGGGAGGATACGCAGTATTTT.

The chain links TRBV7-2 to TRBJ2-7, with 9 bases fitting TRBD1. V was pared by 5 bases and J by 5 bases, with 10 bases of the junction left unmatched. Germline values: CDR1 SGHTA, CDR2 FQGNSA. This CDR3 region has 15 residues. The CDR3 region is CASSPGDREIDEQYF. CDR3 sequence (DNA): TGTGCCAGCAGCCCAGGGGACAGGGAGATCGACGAGCAGTACTTC.

V gene TRBV10-3 combines with J gene TRBJ1-2, with D perhaps TRBD1 (6 bases). This CDR3 has 14 amino acids. Between the trimmed V and J ends, which lost 10 bases and 4 bases, there was a span of 19 bases. Per germline, CDR1 ENHRY and CDR2 SYGVKD. Written as DNA, the CDR3 is TGTGCCAACCGGGCGGGGGCCGGATCCTATGGCTACACCTTC. Translating it yields CANRAGAGSYGYTF.

This clonotype has just a few counts. The chain has TRBV7-6 and TRBJ1-3, with D uncertain. CDR3 size: 17 residues. Germline V lookup: CDR1 SGHVS, CDR2 FNYEAQ. Trimming stripped 1 base from V and 0 bases from J, with 13 bases between. The chain's CDR3 is CASSLVGNKSSGNTIYF. In DNA, the CDR3 is TGTGCCAGCAGCTTAGTAGGCAATAAGAGCTCTGGAAACACCATATATTTT.

The chain uses TRBV5-1 and TRBJ2-2; D assignment may be TRBD1 or TRBD2 (5 bases each). Per germline, CDR1 SGHRS and CDR2 YFSETQ. The CDR3 runs to 15 residues. V was trimmed by 0 bases and J by 3 bases, leaving 9 bases between them. DNA for the CDR3: TGCGCCAGCAGCTTGGAATGGGACCACACCGGGGAGCTGTTTTTT. As protein: CASSLEWDHTGELFF.

This clonotype appeared many times. This chain joins TRBV6-2 or TRBV6-3 and TRBJ2-5, with a tentative D call TRBD2 (6 bases). The germline V gene encodes CDR1 MNHEY and CDR2 SVGEGT. The CDR3 length is 14 residues. Trimming shortened V by 0 bases and J by 7 bases, and 12 bases separated the two germline ends. The CDR3 sequence is CASSYSWTTGTQYF. The CDR3 DNA is TGTGCCAGCAGTTACTCGTGGACTACGGGGACCCAGTACTTC.

The V gene is TRBV20-1, the J gene TRBJ2-5; no clear D. V was trimmed by 3 bases and J by 0 bases, leaving 5 bases between them. Germline V gene lookup returns CDR1 DFQATT and CDR2 SNEGSKA (reference sequence). The CDR3 runs 12 residues. The CDR3 here is CSASVNQETQYF. For the CDR3, the DNA is TGCAGTGCTAGCGTCAACCAAGAGACCCAGTACTTC.

This clonotype turned up a few times. The V call is TRBV5-4, the J call TRBJ2-1; D is possibly TRBD1 or TRBD2 (6 bases each). Germline V CDR1 and CDR2: SGHNT, YYREEE (reference sequence). This CDR3 is built from 16 residues. Trimming stripped 4 bases from V and 6 bases from J, with 20 bases between. CDR3 amino acids: CASSQPGGDEPNEQFF. The DNA for the CDR3 is TGTGCCAGCAGCCAACCCGGGGGCGACGAACCCAATGAGCAGTTCTTC.

Only a few counts were recorded for this clonotype. The chain couples TRBV9 to TRBJ1-2; weak D call: TRBD1 (6 bases). The germline CDR1 and CDR2 sequences are SGDLS and YYNGEE. The CDR3 contains 14 residues. Deletions cut 2 bases from V and 4 bases from J, with 12 bases between. Written as DNA, the CDR3 is TGTGCCAGCAGCGTGTCCGGACAGACCTATGGCTACACCTTC. Protein sequence: CASSVSGQTYGYTF.

The rearrangement links TRBV12-3 or TRBV12-4 to TRBJ1-1, with D perhaps matching TRBD1 (6 bases). There are 17 residues in the CDR3. Trimming cost V 3 bases and J 4 bases, with 21 bases left between them. CDR3 DNA: TGTGCCAGCAGTTTTGGGGGGCGCGCGGACAGCCCCACTGAAGCTTTCTTT. This codes for CASSFGGRADSPTEAFF.

There are many counts of this clonotype. The chain is built from TRBV29-1 and TRBJ1-5, with unresolved D. The CDR3 is 12 amino acids. CDR1 is SQVTM and CDR2 is ANQGSEA in the germline V gene. V gave up 5 bases and J gave up 4 bases, with 9 bases separating them. The CDR3 sequence is CSVWADNQPQHF. CDR3 DNA sequence: TGCAGCGTTTGGGCGGATAATCAGCCCCAGCATTTT.

This clonotype was found many times. The chain links TRBV25-1 to TRBJ1-2, with TRBD1 identical over 11 bases. This CDR3 region has 16 residues. Germline V gene sequence: CDR1 MGHDK, CDR2 SYGVNS. Losses at the gene ends were 2 bases for V and 4 bases for J; bases not matched to a gene: 6. The CDR3 is CASSEGTGGYAYGYTF. CDR3 coding DNA: TGTGCCAGCAGTGAAGGGACAGGGGGTTACGCCTATGGCTACACCTTC.

This clonotype was picked up many times. The CDR3 protein is CSAKDQRGTYEQYF. The CDR3 DNA sequence: TGCAGTGCTAAAGACCAGCGAGGGACCTACGAGCAGTACTTC. This sequence joins TRBV20-1 and TRBJ2-7; TRBD2 is a possible D gene (5 bases). V was clipped by 4 bases and J by 2 bases, with 15 bases between them. The CDR3 length is 14 residues. Germline V gene sequence: CDR1 DFQATT, CDR2 SNEGSKA (reference sequence).

This clonotype was counted between two and nine times. The V and J genes are TRBV20-1 and TRBJ1-4; D is possibly TRBD1 (5 bases). V was shortened by 0 bases and J by 8 bases, with 19 bases between the two germline ends. Per the germline V gene, CDR1 is DFQATT and CDR2 is SNEGSKA (reference sequence). This CDR3 region has 16 residues. The CDR3 sequence is CSARDSMRGIGEKLFF. CDR3 sequence (DNA): TGCAGTGCTAGAGATTCCATGAGGGGAATAGGGGAAAAACTGTTTTTT.

This clonotype has ten or more counts. The chain is built from TRBV20-1 and TRBJ2-5, with D perhaps TRBD2 (6 bases). This CDR3 is built from 14 residues. The V end lost 6 bases, the J end lost 7 bases, and 21 bases lay between the germline ends. Looked up from germline, CDR1 is DFQATT and CDR2 is SNEGSKA (reference sequence). CDR3 protein: CSAEGGDRPGTQYF. In nucleotides, the CDR3 is TGCAGTGCAGAAGGAGGGGACCGCCCAGGGACCCAGTACTTC.